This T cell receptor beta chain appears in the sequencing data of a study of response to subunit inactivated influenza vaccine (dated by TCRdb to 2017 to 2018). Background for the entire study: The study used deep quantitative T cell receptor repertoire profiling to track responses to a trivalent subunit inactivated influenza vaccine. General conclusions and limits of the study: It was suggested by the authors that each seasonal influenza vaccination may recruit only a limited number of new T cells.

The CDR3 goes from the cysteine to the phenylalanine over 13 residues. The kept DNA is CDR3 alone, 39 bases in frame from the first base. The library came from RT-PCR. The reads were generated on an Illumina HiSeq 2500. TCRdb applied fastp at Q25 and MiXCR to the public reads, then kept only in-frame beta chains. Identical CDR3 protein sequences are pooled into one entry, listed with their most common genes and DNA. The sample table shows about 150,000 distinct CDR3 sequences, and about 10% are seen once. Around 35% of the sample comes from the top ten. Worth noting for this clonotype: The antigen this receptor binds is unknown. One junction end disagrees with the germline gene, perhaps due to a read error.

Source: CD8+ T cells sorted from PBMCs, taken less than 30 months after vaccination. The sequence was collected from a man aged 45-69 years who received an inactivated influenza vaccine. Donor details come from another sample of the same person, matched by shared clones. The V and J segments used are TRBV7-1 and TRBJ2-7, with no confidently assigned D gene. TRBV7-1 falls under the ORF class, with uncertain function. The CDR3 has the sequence CASSLRFSFEQYF. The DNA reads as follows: TGTGCCAGCAGCCTCAGATTCTCCTTCGAGCAGTACTTC.